Below, 32 T cell receptor beta chains from the same sample are listed, as sequenced in a study of HIV-infected patients and healthy controls. Reverse transcription used around 480 ng RNA and constant-region primers for alpha and beta. Each of the alpha and beta chains got its own library through chain-specific third strand synthesis with indices. TCRdb passed the 5' RACE reads through MiXCR, listing each CDR3 protein once. There are about 3,900 distinct CDR3 sequences in the sample; around 30% occur only once, and 20% to 25% lies in the top ten. Roughly three months, about 14 weeks, into antiretroviral therapy, follow-up blood was collected. No cell fractionation was done, so the repertoire covers all unsorted peripheral blood T cells. The material was blood, obtained during antiretroviral therapy. Receptor source: an adult with HIV infection.

The rearrangement links TRBV12-3 or TRBV12-4 to TRBJ2-2; D is possibly TRBD2 (6 bases). The germline V and J ends were trimmed by 8 bases and 6 bases, with 22 bases remaining between them. The CDR3 loop spans 16 amino acids. The CDR3 bases are TGTGCCAGCGGCACATGGACCGGGGGAAGTCCCGGGGAGCTGTTTTTT. Protein: CASGTWTGGSPGELFF.

J is TRBJ2-5 and V is TRBV20-1; D perhaps matches TRBD2 (5 bases). This CDR3 region has 14 residues. Trimming left V 4 bases short and J 0 bases short, with 12 bases between. Germline CDR1 DFQATT, CDR2 SNEGSKA (reference sequence). The CDR3 reads CSATSGWYQETQYF. The CDR3 region has the DNA TGCAGTGCTACGAGCGGTTGGTACCAAGAGACCCAGTACTTC.

This clonotype is termed medium-sized. The gene calls are TRBV10-3 and TRBJ2-3; D is tentatively TRBD1 or TRBD2 (5 bases each). The CDR3 totals 15 residues. Germline-derived CDR1 and CDR2 are ENHRY and SYGVKD. V dropped 8 bases and J dropped 0 bases, with 15 bases sitting between them. This CDR3 reads CAIGDVEASTDTQYF. In DNA form, the CDR3 reads TGTGCCATCGGGGACGTCGAGGCTAGCACAGATACGCAGTATTTT.

The chain links TRBV6-6 to TRBJ2-2, with D unclear. This CDR3 has 11 amino acids. Germline CDR1 reads MNHNY; CDR2 reads SVGAGI (reference sequence). V lost 7 bases to trimming and J lost 2 bases, with 2 bases between them. The CDR3 sequence: CASTNTGELFF. The CDR3 DNA reads TGTGCCAGCACTAACACCGGGGAGCTGTTTTTT.

This clonotype is categorized as medium-sized (0.01 to 0.1%). The chain combines TRBV7-8 with TRBJ2-1; D might be TRBD2 (6 bases). Germline CDR1 is SGHVS and CDR2 is FQNEAQ. V was trimmed by 5 bases and J by 2 bases, leaving 16 bases between them. This CDR3 region has 16 residues. Here the CDR3 DNA reads TGTGCCAGCAGCCCCTCTGTGGAGGGACCCTACAATGAGCAGTTCTTC. This sequence encodes CASSPSVEGPYNEQFF.

This clonotype was seen more than once but under ten times. A much larger clone sits a single nucleotide away, making a read error possible. The chain employs TRBV7-9 and TRBJ1-6; weak D call: TRBD1 (5 bases). The germline V and J ends were trimmed by 5 bases and 8 bases, with 13 bases remaining between them. Germline CDR1 is SEHNR and CDR2 is FQNEAQ (reference sequence). The CDR3 is 14 amino acids. CDR3 in DNA: TGTGCCAGCAGCCGCGTGGGGGGAGATTCACCCCTCCACTTT. Its translation: CASSRVGGDSPLHF.

This clonotype was found a few times. The J gene is TRBJ1-4, the V gene TRBV6-6; perhaps TRBD1 as D (5 bases). Trimming cost V 5 bases and J 2 bases, with 9 bases left between them. This CDR3 spans 14 amino acids. In germline, CDR1 is MNHNY, CDR2 SVGAGI (reference sequence). The CDR3 DNA follows: TGTGCCAGCAGTATTTGGGGGACTAATGAAAAACTGTTTTTT. The encoded protein is CASSIWGTNEKLFF.

This clonotype turned up a few times. The chain is built from TRBV7-9 and TRBJ2-1, with TRBD1 matching 7 bases. V lost 5 bases to trimming and J lost 0 bases; unmatched junction nucleotides: 4. The CDR3 consists of 15 residues. CDR1 is SEHNR and CDR2 is FQNEAQ in the germline V gene (reference sequence). The CDR3 sequence is CASSPRGNSYNEQFF. The CDR3 DNA reads as TGTGCCAGCAGCCCCAGGGGGAACTCCTACAATGAGCAGTTCTTC.

This clonotype is judged medium-sized. This chain joins TRBV20-1 and TRBJ2-7; 9 bases fit TRBD1. J gave up 6 bases and V 6 bases, and 12 bases lay outside the gene matches. CDR3 size: 14 residues. Germline loops: CDR1 DFQATT, CDR2 SNEGSKA (reference sequence). The CDR3 sequence: CSAARTGARSEQYF. The CDR3 region has the DNA TGCAGTGCCGCCCGGACAGGGGCCCGTTCCGAGCAGTACTTC.

In its sample, this clonotype was seen many times. The chain combines TRBV7-3 with TRBJ1-6; D is uncertain. The CDR3 is 13 amino acids. Germline loops: CDR1 SGHTA, CDR2 FQGTGA. The V gene lost 4 bases and the J gene lost 10 bases, with 11 bases spanning the gap. CDR3 protein: CASSSHPGSPLHF. The CDR3 coding sequence is TGTGCCAGCAGCTCGCACCCCGGGTCACCCCTCCACTTT.

This clonotype was recorded many times. The chain joins TRBV7-3 to TRBJ2-2; D possibly uses TRBD1 or TRBD2 (5 bases each). The CDR3 sequence is 12 residues long. Germline CDR1 and CDR2: SGHTA and FQGTGA. Trimming took 3 bases from V and 7 from J, leaving 6 bases between them. CDR3 in amino acids: CASSFGGGELFF. DNA of the CDR3: TGTGCCAGCAGCTTTGGGGGCGGGGAGCTGTTTTTT.

This clonotype qualifies as medium-sized. One end of the junction is discordant with germline, which a read error may explain. The rearrangement uses TRBV7-6 and TRBJ1-1; 11 bases line up with TRBD1. The germline CDR1 and CDR2 sequences are SGHVS and FNYEAQ. There are 12 residues in the CDR3. The CDR3 sequence is CASKGQGAGAFF. The CDR3 coding sequence is TGTGCAAGCAAAGGACAGGGGGCTGGAGCTTTCTTT.

Within the sample, this clonotype is medium-sized (0.01 to 0.1%). This chain uses TRBV10-1 with TRBJ1-1; D perhaps matches TRBD1 (5 bases). With 5 bases removed from V and 4 bases from J, the gap between germline ends came to 11 bases. The germline V gene encodes CDR1 WNHNN and CDR2 SYGVQD (reference sequence). This CDR3 is built from 13 residues. CDR3 DNA sequence: TGCGCCAGCAGTCAATCCAGGGCCACTGAAGCTTTCTTT. Protein product: CASSQSRATEAFF.

In its sample, this clonotype was seen once. One base away lies a much larger clone, so this may be a sequencing read error. The chain couples TRBV5-1 to TRBJ2-7; weak D call: TRBD1 (5 bases). Trimming pared 4 bases from V and 0 bases from J, leaving 14 bases between. This CDR3 comprises 15 residues. Germline V lookup: CDR1 SGHRS, CDR2 YFSETQ. The DNA of the CDR3 is TGCGCCAGCAGCCGTGGACACGCGAGCTCCTACGAGCAGTACTTC. It specifies CASSRGHASSYEQYF.

V is TRBV6-1 and J is TRBJ2-1; 9 bases are shared with TRBD2. Germline lookup yields CDR1 MNHNS and CDR2 SASEGT. The CDR3 extends over 14 amino acids. Trimming removed 8 bases from V and 4 bases from J; junction bases left unmatched: 6. CDR3 in DNA: TGTGCCAGCCAGAGACTAGCGGCATACAATGAGCAGTTCTTC. Translated: CASQRLAAYNEQFF.

This clonotype was seen only a few times. V and J are TRBV12-3 or TRBV12-4 and TRBJ2-2, with TRBD1 as a possible D gene (5 bases). V dropped 7 bases and J dropped 4 bases, with 10 bases sitting between them. This CDR3 contains 13 residues. This CDR3 is CASTPGSTGELFF. The CDR3 DNA is TGTGCCAGCACCCCAGGGTCCACCGGGGAGCTGTTTTTT.

This clonotype was seen only a few times. This chain joins TRBV3-1 and TRBJ2-5; 7 nucleotides align to TRBD1. From germline, CDR1 is LGHDT and CDR2 YNNKEL (reference sequence). Germline trimming cut 2 bases from V and 4 bases from J; bases unmatched to any gene: 10. This CDR3 spans 16 amino acids. CDR3 loop: CASSQPKGAHGETQYF. The DNA of the CDR3 is TGTGCCAGCAGCCAACCGAAGGGGGCGCACGGAGAGACCCAGTACTTC.

This clonotype counts as medium-sized. The chain couples TRBV7-2 to TRBJ2-5; D uncertain. Per the germline V gene, CDR1 is SGHTA and CDR2 is FQGNSA. Trimming shortened V by 6 bases and J by 3 bases, and 8 bases separated the two germline ends. This CDR3 has 12 amino acids. Here the CDR3 reads CASSREEETQYF. CDR3 in DNA: TGTGCCAGCAGTCGCGAAGAAGAGACCCAGTACTTC.

This clonotype appeared a few times. The CDR3 region has the DNA TGTGCCAGCAGCTTTAGCACAGTGCCAGCCTACAATGAGCAGTTCTTC. It encodes CASSFSTVPAYNEQFF. The V gene is TRBV11-2, the J gene TRBJ2-1, with unresolved D. V was pared by 3 bases and J by 2 bases, with 14 bases between. The germline gives CDR1 SGHAT, CDR2 FQNNGV. This CDR3 has 16 amino acids.

This clonotype appeared a few times. V gene TRBV18 combines with J gene TRBJ2-7, with TRBD1 as a possible D gene (5 bases). Trimming pared 0 bases from V and 4 bases from J, leaving 16 bases between. Germline CDR1 is KGHSH and CDR2 is LQKENI. This CDR3 is 16 amino acids long. CDR3 DNA: TGTGCCAGCTCACCACCCGTCCAGGGTCCTAATTACGAGCAGTACTTC. Translation: CASSPPVQGPNYEQYF.

This clonotype has just one count. The rearrangement joins TRBV4-1 to TRBJ2-7; D gene ambiguous. V lost 0 bases to trimming and J lost 4 bases, with 10 bases between them. This CDR3 region has 14 residues. Germline V gene sequence: CDR1 MGHRA, CDR2 YSYEKL. CDR3 DNA: TGCGCCAGCAGCCAAGAATCGGCAGAGTACGAGCAGTACTTC. This encodes CASSQESAEYEQYF.

CDR3 amino acids: CASSSRVGTEAFF. CDR3 bases: TGTGCCAGCAGCTCTAGGGTGGGCACTGAAGCTTTCTTT. The chain has TRBV7-9 and TRBJ1-1; D remains unclear. The CDR3 is made up of 13 amino acids. The germline V and J ends were trimmed by 4 bases and 4 bases, with 10 bases remaining between them. CDR1 and CDR2 (germline): SEHNR, FQNEAQ (reference sequence). The whole variable domain, filled in from reference TRBV7-9 and TRBJ1-1, reads DTGVSQNPRHKITKRGQNVTFRCDPISEHNRLYWYRQTLGQGPEFLTYFQNEAQLEKSRLLSDRFSAERPKGSFSTLEIQRTEQGDSAMYLCASSSRVGTEAFFGQGTRLTVV.

The V gene is TRBV28, the J gene TRBJ1-1; 8 positions agree with TRBD1. The V gene's germline CDR1 is MDHEN and CDR2 SYDVKM. Trimming cost V 6 bases and J 8 bases; bases outside gene matches: 5. The CDR3 loop spans 12 amino acids. The CDR3 DNA reads TGTGCCAGCAGCACAGGGGGGGGCGAAGCTTTCTTT. It encodes CASSTGGGEAFF.

The genes are TRBV12-3 or TRBV12-4 and TRBJ1-5; D is ambiguous. The CDR3 extends over 15 amino acids. V dropped 7 bases and J dropped 3 bases, with 16 bases sitting between them. CDR3 sequence reads: CASTQGNSNNQPQHF. CDR3 bases: TGTGCCAGCACCCAAGGGAACAGCAACAATCAGCCCCAGCATTTT.

In its sample, this clonotype is medium-sized. The chain couples TRBV7-4 to TRBJ1-1; D gene uncertain. The germline V gene encodes CDR1 SGHVT and CDR2 SQSDAQ. V lost 5 bases and J lost 5, with 12 bases in between. The CDR3 sequence is 13 residues long. CDR3 nucleotide sequence: TGTGCCAGCAGCACACACGGTGGGACTGAAGCTTTCTTT. Protein product: CASSTHGGTEAFF.

This clonotype is deemed medium-sized. The chain employs TRBV28 and TRBJ2-7; no definite D call. Germline loops: CDR1 MDHEN, CDR2 SYDVKM. V was shortened by 7 bases and J by 2 bases, with 18 bases between the two germline ends. CDR3 length: 15 amino acids. In DNA form, the CDR3 reads TGTGCCAGCACCCCAAGCCCAGGTATTACCTACGAGCAGTACTTC. Protein sequence: CASTPSPGITYEQYF.

The count of this clonotype is one. The V call is TRBV2, the J call TRBJ2-5, with TRBD2 matching over 8 bases. The CDR3 runs 13 residues. Germline CDR1 SNHLY, CDR2 FYNNEI. CDR3 coding DNA: TGTGCGTCCCACACACTAGCGGAGTGGGCAGGGTACTTC. It is translated as CASHTLAEWAGYF.

This clonotype ranks as medium-sized (0.01 to 0.1%). V and J are TRBV9 and TRBJ2-3; D possibly corresponds to TRBD1 (6 bases). The CDR3 extends over 14 amino acids. The germline V and J ends were trimmed by 0 bases and 6 bases, with 11 bases remaining between them. Per germline, CDR1 SGDLS and CDR2 YYNGEE. CDR3 sequence reads: CASSVEGVLDTQYF. CDR3 nucleotides: TGTGCCAGCAGCGTAGAGGGGGTTCTGGATACGCAGTATTTT.

A remark on this clonotype: A read error may produce the germline difference seen at one junction end. V usage is TRBV10-2 and J usage is TRBJ1-1; D is undetermined. The CDR3 runs 12 residues. Germline CDR1 reads WSHSY; CDR2 reads SAAADI. The CDR3 region has the DNA TGTGCCAGCAGTGTTACCAACACTGAAGCTTTCTTT. It specifies CASSVTNTEAFF.

This chain joins TRBV7-2 and TRBJ2-3, with no clear D. The CDR3 loop spans 12 amino acids. The V gene's germline CDR1 is SGHTA and CDR2 FQGNSA. Trimming took off 5 bases at V and 4 bases at J, with 7 bases between the two ends. The CDR3 loop is CASSPFSDTQYF. The CDR3 DNA reads TGTGCCAGCAGCCCGTTCTCAGATACGCAGTATTTT.

At least ten counts were recorded for this clonotype. The chain links TRBV20-1 to TRBJ1-5; TRBD1 matches at 10 bases. Germline lookup yields CDR1 DFQATT and CDR2 SNEGSKA (reference sequence). The CDR3 runs 16 residues. With 6 bases clipped from V and 6 bases from J, the junction kept 14 bases outside the gene matches. Written as DNA, the CDR3 is TGCAGTGCAATAAGCCGCGCCGGGACAGGGGTTCAGCCCCAGCATTTT. Residues: CSAISRAGTGVQPQHF.

This clonotype is labeled as medium-sized. The chain links TRBV6-2 or TRBV6-3 to TRBJ2-3; D is unclear. The CDR3 contains 15 residues. V dropped 4 bases and J dropped 4 bases, with 15 bases sitting between them. From germline, CDR1 is MNHEY and CDR2 SVGEGT. CDR3 sequence (DNA): TGTGCCAGCAGTTCCCCAGGAAGGGCGGCAGATACGCAGTATTTT. Translation gives CASSSPGRAADTQYF.